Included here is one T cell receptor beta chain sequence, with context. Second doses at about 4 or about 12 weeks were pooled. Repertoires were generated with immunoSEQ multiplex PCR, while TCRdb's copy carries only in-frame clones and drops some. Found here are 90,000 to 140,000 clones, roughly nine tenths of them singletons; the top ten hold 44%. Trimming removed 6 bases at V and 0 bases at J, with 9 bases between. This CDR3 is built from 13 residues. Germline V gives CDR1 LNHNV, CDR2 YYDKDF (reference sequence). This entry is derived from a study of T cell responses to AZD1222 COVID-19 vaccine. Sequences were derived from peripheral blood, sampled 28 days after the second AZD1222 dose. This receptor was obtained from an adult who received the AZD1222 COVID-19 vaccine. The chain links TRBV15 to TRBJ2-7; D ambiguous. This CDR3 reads CATRSPVSYEQYF. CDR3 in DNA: TGTGCCACCAGGTCCCCAGTCTCCTACGAGCAGTACTTC.